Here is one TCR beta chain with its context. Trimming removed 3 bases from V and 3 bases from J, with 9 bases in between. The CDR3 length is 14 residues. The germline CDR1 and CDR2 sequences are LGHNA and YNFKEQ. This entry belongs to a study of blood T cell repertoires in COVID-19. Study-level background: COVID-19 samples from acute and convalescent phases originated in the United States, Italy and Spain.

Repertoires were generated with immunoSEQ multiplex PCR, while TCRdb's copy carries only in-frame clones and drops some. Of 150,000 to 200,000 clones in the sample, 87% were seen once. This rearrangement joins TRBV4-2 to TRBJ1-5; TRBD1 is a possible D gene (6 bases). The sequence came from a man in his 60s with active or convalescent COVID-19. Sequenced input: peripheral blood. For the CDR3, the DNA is TGTGCCAGCAGCCACACAGGGCCCAATCAGCCCCAGCATTTT. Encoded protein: CASSHTGPNQPQHF.